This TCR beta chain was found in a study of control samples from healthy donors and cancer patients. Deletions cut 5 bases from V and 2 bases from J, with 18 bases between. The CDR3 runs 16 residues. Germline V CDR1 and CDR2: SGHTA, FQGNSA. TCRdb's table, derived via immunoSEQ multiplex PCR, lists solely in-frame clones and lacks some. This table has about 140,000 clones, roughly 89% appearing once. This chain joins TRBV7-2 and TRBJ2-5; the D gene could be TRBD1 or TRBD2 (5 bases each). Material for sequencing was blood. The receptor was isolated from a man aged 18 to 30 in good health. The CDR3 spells CASSPPNGALQETQYF. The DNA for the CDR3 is TGTGCCAGCAGCCCGCCGAACGGGGCCCTACAAGAGACCCAGTACTTC.